Below are 19 T cell receptor beta chains sequenced from a single sample in a study of radiotherapy plus CTLA-4 blockade in lung cancer. The assay was immunoSEQ multiplex PCR, and TCRdb's table has in-frame clones only and misses some. The sample lists some 80,000 clones, under 85% occurring once. Sequenced material: peripheral blood, taken from a patient treated with radiotherapy plus ipilimumab. These receptors were collected from a human donor with non-small cell lung cancer who had stable disease on radiotherapy plus ipilimumab.

The chain combines TRBV4-2 with TRBJ1-4; tentative D call: TRBD1 (5 bases). In germline, CDR1 is LGHNA, CDR2 YNFKEQ. The CDR3 is 15 residues long. Trimming shortened V by 5 bases and J by 1 base, and 11 bases separated the two germline ends. CDR3 nucleotide sequence: TGTGCCAGCAGCGCTTTACAGGAAACTAATGAAAAACTGTTTTTT. Amino acid sequence: CASSALQETNEKLFF.

This clone appeared once. V usage is TRBV7-9 and J usage is TRBJ2-1; D is perhaps TRBD1 or TRBD2 (6 bases each). The CDR3 has 14 residues. The germline gives CDR1 SEHNR, CDR2 FQNEAQ (reference sequence). Between the trimmed V and J ends, which lost 1 base and 5 bases, there was a span of 9 bases. The CDR3 region has the DNA TGTGCCAGCAGCTTAGGAGGGGGGAACAATGAGCAGTTCTTC. Encoded protein: CASSLGGGNNEQFF.

CDR3 DNA: TGTGCCAGCAGTCCTCGTAGGGCAGGGGGCCCAAGGAGCAATCAGCCCCAGCATTTT. This sequence encodes CASSPRRAGGPRSNQPQHF. This chain uses TRBV28 with TRBJ1-5, with 8 bases fitting TRBD1. CDR3 length equals 19 residues. Germline V lookup: CDR1 MDHEN, CDR2 SYDVKM. J gave up 1 base and V 5 bases, and 16 bases lay outside the gene matches.

The chain is built from TRBV18 and TRBJ2-1, with 7 positions matching TRBD2. This CDR3 contains 16 residues. The trim removed 3 bases at V and 7 bases at J, leaving 12 bases unmatched. Germline CDR1 and CDR2: KGHSH and LQKENI. The CDR3 DNA reads TGTGCCAGCTCACCCAGAAGCGGCGGGAGTGGAAATGAGCAGTTCTTC. Translation gives CASSPRSGGSGNEQFF.

This clone has a handful of counts. The chain carries TRBV11-3 and TRBJ1-1; D not resolved. CDR3 size: 14 residues. V was pared by 2 bases and J by 6 bases, with 13 bases between. Germline values: CDR1 SGHNT, CDR2 YENEEA. The chain's CDR3 is CASSLPGLYAEAFF. The CDR3 nucleotides read TGTGCCAGCAGCTTACCCGGACTTTATGCTGAAGCTTTCTTT.

The rearrangement joins TRBV5-1 to TRBJ2-1; possibly TRBD2 for D (6 bases). The CDR3 is 16 residues long. CDR1 SGHRS and CDR2 YFSETQ come from the germline V gene. Trimming left V 0 bases short and J 5 bases short, with 15 bases between. The CDR3 coding sequence is TGCGCCAGCAGCTTGGTACCGGTGCGGGGTAACAATGAGCAGTTCTTC. It encodes CASSLVPVRGNNEQFF.

This sequence joins TRBV6-4 and TRBJ1-2; D remains unclear. The length of the CDR3 is 12 residues. V shed 2 bases and J shed 10 bases, with 11 bases lying between them. Germline-derived CDR1 and CDR2 are MRHNA and SNTAGT. The CDR3 sequence: CASSDNGLSYTF. The CDR3 DNA is TGTGCCAGCAGTGACAACGGGCTGTCCTACACCTTC.

The CDR3 region has the DNA TGTGCCAGCAGCCTGTCCGGGCGCGAGCAGTACTTC. Encoded protein: CASSLSGREQYF. The chain combines TRBV11-2 with TRBJ2-7; D gene uncertain. V lost 5 bases and J lost 6, with 11 bases in between. The CDR3 is made up of 12 amino acids. CDR1 is SGHAT, CDR2 FQNNGV, per germline.

The chain carries TRBV10-3 and TRBJ2-7, with TRBD2 identical over 7 bases. V dropped 6 bases and J dropped 5; count of bases not matched to a gene: 10. This CDR3 is built from 14 residues. Germline V gene data show CDR1 as ENHRY and CDR2 as SYGVKD. The CDR3 DNA is TGTGCCATCAGAGGACTAGGAAATACCGACGAGCAGTACTTC. Protein: CAIRGLGNTDEQYF.

The rearrangement links TRBV6-6 to TRBJ1-4; perhaps TRBD1 as D (6 bases). Germline-derived CDR1 and CDR2 are MNHNY and SVGAGI (reference sequence). This CDR3 is built from 15 residues. V lost 3 bases to trimming and J lost 8 bases, with 16 bases between them. The DNA of the CDR3 is TGTGCCAGCAGTTATCCGGCAGGGGCGGACGAAAAACTGTTTTTT. Residues: CASSYPAGADEKLFF.

The chain links TRBV5-1 to TRBJ1-1; TRBD1 aligns across 8 bases. This CDR3 is built from 16 residues. V was pared by 5 bases and J by 1 base, with 10 bases of the junction left unmatched. The V gene's germline CDR1 is SGHRS and CDR2 YFSETQ. This CDR3 reads CASRHAGGDWNTEAFF. The CDR3 DNA sequence: TGCGCCAGCAGGCACGCAGGGGGCGATTGGAACACTGAAGCTTTCTTT.

This chain joins TRBV10-1 and TRBJ2-7, with 7 bases aligning to TRBD2. CDR1 and CDR2 from the germline V gene are WNHNN and SYGVQD (reference sequence). CDR3 size: 14 residues. The V and J ends lost 2 bases and 2 bases, in that order; junction bases with no gene match: 3. CDR3 loop: CASSEGGEAYEQYF. In nucleotides, the CDR3 is TGCGCCAGCAGTGAGGGGGGGGAGGCCTACGAGCAGTACTTC.

The V and J genes are TRBV2 and TRBJ2-7, with TRBD1 as a possible D gene (6 bases). CDR1 and CDR2 from the germline V gene are SNHLY and FYNNEI. The CDR3 covers 11 residues. Between the trimmed V and J ends, which lost 4 bases and 7 bases, there was a span of 8 bases. CDR3 amino acids: CASSVDREQYF. The CDR3 DNA follows: TGTGCCAGCAGTGTCGACAGGGAGCAGTACTTC.

V usage is TRBV4-1 and J usage is TRBJ1-4, with D tentatively TRBD1 (5 bases). Germline CDR1 reads MGHRA; CDR2 reads YSYEKL. Trimming took 1 base from V and 8 from J, leaving 14 bases between them. CDR3 length: 15 amino acids. CDR3 residues: CASSQVPGRFEKLFF. The CDR3 DNA sequence: TGCGCCAGCAGCCAAGTTCCGGGACGTTTCGAAAAACTGTTTTTT.

The J gene is TRBJ2-3, the V gene TRBV30; D tentatively fits TRBD1 or TRBD2 (6 bases each). The ends were cut back, 0 bases at V and 3 bases at J, with 10 bases in the middle. Germline assignment: CDR1 GTSNPN and CDR2 SVGIG (reference sequence). This CDR3 spans 14 amino acids. In DNA, the CDR3 is TGTGCCTGGAGTGTACAGGGAGGTACAGATACGCAGTATTTT. Protein sequence: CAWSVQGGTDTQYF.

Here the CDR3 reads CASSPLSGGEADTQYF. The CDR3 nucleotides read TGTGCCAGCTCACCACTGAGCGGGGGGGAAGCAGATACGCAGTATTTT. This rearrangement joins TRBV18 to TRBJ2-3; 10 nucleotides align to TRBD2. Looked up from germline, CDR1 is KGHSH and CDR2 is LQKENI. This CDR3 contains 16 residues. V was clipped by 1 base and J by 4 bases; unmatched bases: 5.

The genes are TRBV5-1 and TRBJ2-1; 8 bases align to TRBD2. V dropped 3 bases and J dropped 9; count of bases not matched to a gene: 14. Germline values: CDR1 SGHRS, CDR2 YFSETQ. The CDR3 covers 16 residues. The CDR3 region has the DNA TGCGCCAGCAGCTGGGGGGAAGGAGCGGGAGCAGGTGAGCAGTTCTTC. This gives the protein CASSWGEGAGAGEQFF.

CDR3 protein: CASSPPGVTEAFF. CDR3 sequence (DNA): TGTGCCAGCTCACCACCCGGGGTAACTGAAGCTTTCTTT. J is TRBJ1-1 and V is TRBV18; D unresolved. There are 13 residues in the CDR3. CDR1 is KGHSH, CDR2 LQKENI, per germline. The V and J ends lost 0 bases and 5 bases respectively, with 7 bases between them.

This chain's CDR3 is CASSLSGGSNQPQHF. DNA for the CDR3: TGTGCCAGCAGTTTAAGTGGAGGGAGCAATCAGCCCCAGCATTTT. The chain recombines TRBV27 with TRBJ1-5; D remains ambiguous. V lost 2 bases and J lost 1, with 9 bases in between. CDR3 length equals 15 residues. Germline-derived CDR1 and CDR2 are MNHEY and SMNVEV (reference sequence).